Listed below are T cell receptor beta chains from one sample, sequenced in a study of human T cells and chemical hapten exposure. In TCRdb, the RACE reads were re-called with MiXCR into one record per CDR3 protein. The table records approximately 88,000 distinct CDR3 sequences, about an eighth of them present only once. The sequencing used whole blood, collected in connection with sensitization to the hapten diphenylcyclopropenone (DPC). These receptor sequences come from a woman aged 50 to 60 with alopecia areata. Some clones in this sample may be carry-over from other donors' samples. CDR3s include the opening cysteine and the closing phenylalanine or tryptophan. D genes are given only for firm matches. Size tells how often a clone was seen (once, few, many) or the class of an expanded clone, and some rows leave it out.

>-|TRBV20-1|-|TRBJ2-2
CSASSGEDTGELFF
TGCAGTGCTAGTTCAGGGGAGGACACCGGGGAGCTGTTTTTT
>many|TRBV29-1|-|TRBJ2-1
CSVRSSYNEQFF
TGCAGCGTCAGGAGCTCCTACAATGAGCAGTTCTTC
>many|TRBV29-1|TRBD1|TRBJ2-1
CSASYAQGQEEFF
TGCAGCGCATCGTACGCCCAGGGACAGGAGGAGTTCTTC
>many|TRBV27|-|TRBJ2-7
CASSLTRGSGEDYEQYF
TGTGCCAGCAGTTTAACCCGGGGATCGGGGGAGGACTACGAGCAGTACTTC
>many|TRBV27|TRBD1|TRBJ2-7
CASSFSGQIPAYEQYF
TGTGCCAGCAGTTTTTCGGGACAGATCCCGGCCTACGAGCAGTACTTC
>few|TRBV29-1|-|TRBJ2-1
CSVSAVSYNEQFF
TGCAGCGTGTCAGCGGTTTCCTACAATGAGCAGTTCTTC
>many|TRBV20-1|TRBD1|TRBJ1-2
CSAPTGVYYGYTF
TGCAGTGCCCCGACAGGGGTTTACTATGGCTACACCTTC
>many|TRBV18|-|TRBJ1-2
CASSPEGDYDYTF
TGTGCCAGCTCACCCGAGGGGGACTATGACTACACCTTC
>many|TRBV29-1|-|TRBJ1-1
CSVDRSEGRSEAFF
TGCAGCGTTGATCGATCAGAGGGACGGTCTGAAGCTTTCTTT
>-|TRBV10-1|-|TRBJ1-1
CASSESPGGTEAFF
TGCGCCAGCAGTGAGTCCCCCGGAGGCACTGAAGCTTTCTTT
>few|TRBV5-1|TRBD1|TRBJ1-2
CASSLEGQGFYGYTF
TGCGCCAGCAGCTTGGAGGGACAGGGGTTCTATGGCTACACCTTC
>few|TRBV3-1|-|TRBJ1-1
CASSQRVGTEAFF
TGTGCCAGCAGCCAGCGTGTGGGAACTGAAGCTTTCTTT
>-|TRBV29-1|TRBD2|TRBJ2-7
CSVVVSGRNEQYF
TGCAGCGTTGTAGTCAGCGGGAGGAACGAGCAGTACTTC
>many|TRBV20-1|-|TRBJ2-1
CSAPTRLRSYNEQFF
TGCAGTGCCCCGACCCGACTCAGATCCTACAATGAGCAGTTCTTC
>many|TRBV6-5|TRBD2|TRBJ2-1
CASRLGSGASYNEQFF
TGTGCCAGCCGCCTGGGTAGCGGGGCGTCCTACAATGAGCAGTTCTTC
>-|TRBV12-3/TRBV12-4|-|TRBJ2-1
CASSLWTIEAANEQFF
TGTGCCAGCAGTTTATGGACCATAGAAGCGGCAAATGAGCAGTTCTTC
>-|TRBV18|TRBD1|TRBJ1-2
CASSAGTGAKGYTF
TGTGCCAGCTCTGCCGGGACAGGCGCTAAGGGCTACACCTTC
>-|TRBV11-2|TRBD2|TRBJ2-5
CASSLEAGGETQYF
TGTGCCAGCAGCTTAGAAGCGGGAGGGGAGACCCAGTACTTC
>many|TRBV19|-|TRBJ2-1
CASSRQTVSSYNEQFF
TGTGCCAGTAGTCGCCAGACTGTTAGCTCCTACAATGAGCAGTTCTTC
>-|TRBV28|TRBD1|TRBJ1-2
CASTQGTGFGYTF
TGTGCCAGCACCCAGGGGACAGGGTTTGGCTACACCTTC
>-|TRBV5-8|-|TRBJ1-3
CASSLSGVYGNTIYF
TGTGCCAGCAGCTTGTCAGGGGTGTATGGAAACACCATATATTTT
>many|TRBV6-6|TRBD2|TRBJ2-7
CASLPSGSYEQYF
TGTGCCAGTCTCCCAAGCGGGAGCTACGAGCAGTACTTC
>many|TRBV5-4|TRBD2|TRBJ2-2
CASSLAGGPGTGELFF
TGTGCCAGCAGCTTAGCGGGAGGGCCGGGCACCGGGGAGCTGTTTTTT
>-|TRBV12-3/TRBV12-4|-|TRBJ2-3
CASSRGTRGTTDTQYF
TGTGCCAGCAGTAGAGGGACAAGGGGGACCACAGATACGCAGTATTTT
>few|TRBV30|-|TRBJ2-2
CAWSTGPPSNTGELFF
TGTGCCTGGAGCACGGGTCCGCCCTCGAACACCGGGGAGCTGTTTTTT
>few|TRBV29-1|TRBD1|TRBJ2-1
CSAGQGANEQFF
TGCAGCGCGGGACAGGGGGCCAATGAGCAGTTCTTC
>many|TRBV12-3/TRBV12-4|TRBD2|TRBJ2-1
CASSSSRRGGDEQFF
TGTGCCAGCAGTTCATCGAGGAGGGGAGGGGATGAGCAGTTCTTC
>-|TRBV29-1|TRBD2|TRBJ2-7
CSVDGGGNTYEQYF
TGCAGCGTTGACGGGGGAGGGAACACCTACGAGCAGTACTTC
>-|TRBV5-1|TRBD2|TRBJ2-2
CASSFREGVTTGELFF
TGCGCCAGCAGCTTTCGGGAGGGCGTAACGACCGGGGAGCTGTTTTTT
>many|TRBV29-1|-|TRBJ2-3
CSVKQTASTDTQYF
TGCAGCGTGAAGCAGACAGCTAGCACAGATACGCAGTATTTT
>-|TRBV29-1|-|TRBJ1-3
CSASSGNTIYF
TGCAGCGCATCTTCTGGAAACACCATATATTTT
>-|TRBV18|TRBD1|TRBJ1-5
CASSPQGAGGQPQHF
TGTGCCAGCTCACCGCAGGGGGCCGGAGGTCAGCCCCAGCATTTT
>-|TRBV9|-|TRBJ1-1
CASSVGPTLRLNTEAFF
TGTGCCAGCAGCGTAGGCCCCACCCTACGGCTGAACACTGAAGCTTTCTTT
>few|TRBV19|TRBD1|TRBJ1-5
CASSIQGDQPQHF
TGTGCCAGTAGTATACAGGGGGATCAGCCCCAGCATTTT
>few|TRBV4-2|-|TRBJ2-2
CASSQAGQNTGELFF
TGTGCCAGCAGCCAAGCTGGGCAGAACACCGGGGAGCTGTTTTTT
>many|TRBV20-1|-|TRBJ1-5
CSASTSGGSYQPQHF
TGCAGTGCTAGTACCTCCGGGGGCTCGTATCAGCCCCAGCATTTT
>many|TRBV3-1|-|TRBJ1-1
CASSQGRVTEAFF
TGTGCCAGCAGCCAAGGGAGGGTGACTGAAGCTTTCTTT
>many|TRBV11-2|-|TRBJ1-4
CASSFSATNEKLFF
TGTGCCAGCAGCTTTTCTGCAACTAATGAAAAACTGTTTTTT
>few|TRBV6-1|TRBD2|TRBJ2-3
CASNLAGAGTDTQYF
TGTGCCAGCAATTTAGCGGGAGCCGGCACAGATACGCAGTATTTT
>-|TRBV20-1|TRBD2|TRBJ2-7
CSACGTGGPSSEQYF
TGCAGTGCTTGTGGGACGGGAGGACCATCGAGCGAGCAGTACTTC